Below are 4 T cell receptor beta chains sequenced from a single sample in a study of blood T cell repertoires in COVID-19. TCRdb's copy holds only in-frame clones and misses some; the assay was immunoSEQ multiplex PCR. The repertoire holds some 290,000 clones, 88% seen once, with roughly 10% in the top ten. Sample: peripheral blood. These receptors were collected from a woman aged 25 to 39 with COVID-19, enrolled during active disease.

J is TRBJ1-3 and V is TRBV7-2; no clear D gene. V lost 1 base, J lost 0 bases, and 7 bases lay in between. This CDR3 comprises 15 residues. Looked up from germline, CDR1 is SGHTA and CDR2 is FQGNSA. The CDR3 coding sequence is TGTGCCAGCAGCTTAGAGAGAAGCTCTGGAAACACCATATATTTT. As protein: CASSLERSSGNTIYF.

The chain is built from TRBV19 and TRBJ1-3; D not certain. Germline assignment: CDR1 LNHDA and CDR2 SQIVND (reference sequence). This CDR3 contains 16 residues. Trimming pared 10 bases from V and 0 bases from J, leaving 19 bases between. CDR3 in amino acids: CATRWGGPSSGNTIYF. CDR3 in DNA: TGTGCCACCCGTTGGGGAGGACCGAGCTCTGGAAACACCATATATTTT. Drawing the rest from reference TRBV19 and TRBJ1-3, the complete variable domain is DGGITQSPKYLFRKEGQNVTLSCEQNLNHDAMYWYRQDPGQGLRLIYYSQIVNDFQKGDIAEGYSVSREKKESFPLTVTSAQKNPTAFYLCATRWGGPSSGNTIYFGEGSWLTVV.

The rearrangement links TRBV9 to TRBJ1-5, with 8 bases fitting TRBD1. This CDR3 region has 14 residues. The germline CDR1 and CDR2 sequences are SGDLS and YYNGEE. With 3 bases clipped from V and 4 bases from J, the junction kept 3 bases outside the gene matches. This CDR3 is CASSAGQGNQPQHF. CDR3 DNA: TGTGCCAGCAGCGCTGGACAGGGTAATCAGCCCCAGCATTTT.

The chain carries TRBV1 and TRBJ2-3; TRBD1, the table's D call, lacks a check against the DNA. TRBV1 is flagged as a pseudogene. The CDR3 is 19 amino acids. As DNA, the CDR3 is TGCACCAGCAGCCAAGATCCCCAGGGGGCTAAAGGATTAACAGATACGCAGTATTTT. Residues: CTSSQDPQGAKGLTDTQYF.